These 8 T cell receptor beta chains were all obtained from the same sample, sequenced in a study of CD8 T cells in ankylosing spondylitis. TCRdb re-called the 5' RACE reads with MiXCR, one entry per CDR3 protein. The sample records 300,000 to 400,000 distinct CDR3 sequences, about 20% being singletons. These receptors have no known antigen. Broader study findings: Roughly eight highly homologous variants made up a TCR beta motif that seemed to typify ankylosing spondylitis blood.

The source material was blood, either unsorted or a sorted T cell fraction (not recorded which). The source of these receptors is a male donor with ankylosing spondylitis.

Note on this clonotype: A clone one base away is much larger, so this may be a read error. The V call is TRBV27, the J call TRBJ2-7; 14 bases align to TRBD2. Germline CDR1 and CDR2: MNHEY and SMNVEV (reference sequence). The CDR3 extends over 17 amino acids. The CDR3 spells CASSLSVGTSGSGELYF. In DNA form, the CDR3 reads TGTGCCAGCAGTTTATCGGTGGGGACTAGCGGGAGTGGCGAGCTGTACTTC.

This clonotype was observed a handful of times. The chain is built from TRBV5-1 and TRBJ1-1, with a weak D call TRBD1 (5 bases). V was trimmed by 1 base and J by 4 bases, leaving 17 bases between them. The germline V gene has CDR1 SGHRS and CDR2 YFSETQ. CDR3 length: 16 residues. The CDR3 region is CASSLSGTVSTTEAFF. The DNA of the CDR3 is TGCGCCAGCAGCTTGTCGGGGACGGTTTCGACCACTGAAGCTTTCTTT. Full variable domain (outside the CDR3, taken from reference TRBV5-1 and TRBJ1-1): KAGVTQTPRYLIKTRGQQVTLSCSPISGHRSVSWYQQTPGQGLQFLFEYFSETQRNKGNFPGRFSGRQFSNSRSEMNVSTLELGDSALYLCASSLSGTVSTTEAFFGQGTRLTVV.

The chain uses TRBV28 and TRBJ1-1; unclear D gene. Germline CDR1 MDHEN, CDR2 SYDVKM. Trimming cost V 1 base and J 1 base, with 10 bases left between them. The CDR3 has 15 amino acids. DNA for the CDR3: TGTGCCAGCAGTTTATTGTCGGCCACGAACACTGAAGCTTTCTTT. This encodes CASSLLSATNTEAFF.

Notes on this clonotype: Its ends do not fully match the called genes, so a read error is possible. The chain employs TRBV12-3 or TRBV12-4 and TRBJ2-6, with TRBD1 as a possible D gene (5 bases). This CDR3 region has 16 residues. In DNA form, the CDR3 reads TGTGCCAGCAGTTTAGGGTACGGCGTGACAGTCAACTTCCTGACTTTC. It translates to CASSLGYGVTVNFLTF.

This clonotype was found a few times. The chain employs TRBV7-9 and TRBJ1-4; D is possibly TRBD1 (5 bases). V gave up 4 bases and J gave up 5 bases, with 11 bases separating them. Germline V gene data show CDR1 as SEHNR and CDR2 as FQNEAQ (reference sequence). The CDR3 has 14 residues. In DNA, the CDR3 is TGTGCCAGCAGCTACGGCGGGGGGAATGAAAAACTGTTTTTT. As protein: CASSYGGGNEKLFF.

The chain is built from TRBV7-9 and TRBJ1-5; D gene unclear. Between the trimmed V and J ends, which lost 1 base and 9 bases, there was a span of 22 bases. This CDR3 is 17 amino acids long. CDR1 SEHNR and CDR2 FQNEAQ come from the germline V gene (reference sequence). CDR3 sequence: CASSLVGRRPPGRPQHF. In DNA, the CDR3 is TGTGCCAGCAGCTTAGTGGGCCGAAGGCCGCCGGGCCGGCCCCAGCATTTT.

This clonotype was detected only a few times. This chain connects TRBV29-1 to TRBJ2-1; D is perhaps TRBD2 (6 bases). The CDR3 sequence is 15 residues long. V lost 4 bases, J lost 1 base, and 14 bases lay in between. The germline CDR1 and CDR2 sequences are SQVTM and ANQGSEA. The CDR3 nucleotides read TGCAGCGTTGCCCCCGGGAGTGGGTCCTACAATGAGCAGTTCTTC. Residues: CSVAPGSGSYNEQFF.

CDR3 protein: CASSRTVMNTEAFF. The CDR3, as DNA: TGTGCCAGTAGTAGGACGGTGATGAACACTGAAGCTTTCTTT. This chain links TRBV19 with TRBJ1-1; D gene unclear. The CDR3 consists of 14 residues. The ends were cut back, 4 bases at V and 0 bases at J, with 9 bases in the middle. The germline V gene has CDR1 LNHDA and CDR2 SQIVND (reference sequence).